This T cell receptor beta chain was captured by sequencing in a study of shared clonotypes between healthy human individuals. The CDR3 totals 15 residues. V dropped 3 bases and J dropped 2; count of bases not matched to a gene: 7. Germline lookup yields CDR1 KGHSH and CDR2 LQKENI. The authors distributed each subset's genomic DNA evenly over several immunoSEQ plates. The protocol was immunoSEQ multiplex PCR, while the TCRdb copy is restricted to in-frame clones and leaves out a portion. In the table there are approximately 2.3 million clones, just over 90% of which are singletons. With respect to this clone: This sample also contains other DNA sequences that code for the same CDR3.

Sequencing was carried out using naive CD4+ T cells from PBMCs. Subset meaning: CD45RA+ positively selected. This receptor was obtained from a man between 18 and 29 years old in good health. Some clones in this sample may be carry-over from other donors' samples. The rearrangement joins TRBV18 to TRBJ2-7, with 7 bases lining up with TRBD1. CDR3 protein: CASSPQRDSAYEQYF. The CDR3 bases are TGTGCCAGCTCACCTCAACGGGACAGCGCCTACGAGCAGTACTTC.